The clone carrying this TCR beta chain was observed once. Germline CDR1 LGHNA, CDR2 YSLEER. This CDR3 has 15 amino acids. Trimming took 3 bases from V and 2 from J, leaving 12 bases between them. Produced via immunoSEQ multiplex PCR; TCRdb's table is partial and in-frame only. This sample has 90,000 or so clones, with 87% found just once. This entry is derived from a study of T cells in localized non-small cell lung cancer. The sequence was collected from a man between 35 and 75 years old with stage I squamous cell lung carcinoma. This chain connects TRBV4-3 to TRBJ2-3, with a weak D call TRBD1 (6 bases). Sample: peripheral blood, taken before any cancer treatment. This CDR3 is CASSQQTGPTDTQYF. The DNA of the CDR3 is TGCGCCAGCAGCCAGCAGACAGGACCCACAGATACGCAGTATTTT.